The TCR beta chain described here comes from a study of beta chain features in type 1 diabetes. A few counts support this clone. What it binds is unknown. General study findings and limits: People with Type 1 diabetes carried modestly yet significantly shorter TCRB CDR3s in all four CD4+ subsets.

The V end lost 3 bases, the J end lost 3 bases, and 9 bases lay between the germline ends. Germline V gene data show CDR1 as MDHEN and CDR2 as SYDVKM. The CDR3 spans 14 residues. cDNA synthesis used the whole RNA isolate, giving expressed TCRB sequences. Produced via immunoSEQ multiplex PCR; TCRdb's table is partial and in-frame only. In the table there are around 100,000 clones, over 25% of which are singletons. The receptor comes from a woman aged 18-35 years with type 1 diabetes. Sequencing was done on a sample of central memory CD4+ T cells from blood. The V gene is TRBV28, the J gene TRBJ2-1, with D possibly being TRBD2 (6 bases). CDR3 nucleotides: TGTGCCAGCAGTTTCGGGGGAAGCTACAATGAGCAGTTCTTC. Translating gives CASSFGGSYNEQFF.